This TCR beta chain derives from a study of cytomegalovirus exposure and HLA in healthy donors. Study results and limitations: Upon later analysis, TCR association rates were observed to vary by HLA locus, being highest for DRB1 and lowest for HLA-C. The authors excluded some V segments, including TRBV6-2 and TRBV6-3, as indistinguishable. Among CMV-associated TCR beta chains, most appeared HLA-restricted in a later analysis. Presence/absence analyses assumed roughly uniform sequencing depth across donors.

Primers for the PCR totalled 60 Vbeta and 13 Jbeta. TCRdb's copy holds only in-frame clones and misses some; the assay was immunoSEQ multiplex PCR. The sample holds some 110,000 clones; 75% to 85% are singletons and the top ten take 3.5% to 4.5%. The trim removed 3 bases at V and 0 bases at J, leaving 4 bases unmatched. Germline CDR1 reads SGHTA; CDR2 reads FQGNSA. This CDR3 has 15 residues. This clone has more than one count but fewer than ten. The target antigen is unknown. The sample consisted of PBMCs. J is TRBJ1-1 and V is TRBV7-2; 7 bases map to TRBD1. This receptor was obtained from a man under 40 in good health and CMV-seropositive. The CDR3 DNA reads TGTGCCAGCAGCTTGGGGACAGCCCTGAACACTGAAGCTTTCTTT. Protein: CASSLGTALNTEAFF.